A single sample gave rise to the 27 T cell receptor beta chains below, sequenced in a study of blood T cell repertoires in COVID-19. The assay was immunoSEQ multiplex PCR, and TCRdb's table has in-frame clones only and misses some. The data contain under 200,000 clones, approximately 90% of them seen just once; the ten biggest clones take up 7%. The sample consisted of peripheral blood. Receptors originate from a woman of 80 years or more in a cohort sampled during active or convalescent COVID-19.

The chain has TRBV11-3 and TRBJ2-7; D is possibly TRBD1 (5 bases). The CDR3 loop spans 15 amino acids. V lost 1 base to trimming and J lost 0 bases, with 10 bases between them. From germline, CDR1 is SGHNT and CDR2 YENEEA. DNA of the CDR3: TGTGCCAGCAGCTTAGGAGACAGTTTCTCCTACGAGCAGTACTTC. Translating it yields CASSLGDSFSYEQYF.

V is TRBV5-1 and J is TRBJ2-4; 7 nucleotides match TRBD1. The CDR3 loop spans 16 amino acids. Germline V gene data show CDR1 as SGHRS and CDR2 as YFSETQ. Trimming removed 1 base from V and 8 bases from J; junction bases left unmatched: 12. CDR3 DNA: TGCGCCAGCAGCTTGAGGGGGACAGATCTGTGGGACATTCAGTACTTC. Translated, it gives CASSLRGTDLWDIQYF.

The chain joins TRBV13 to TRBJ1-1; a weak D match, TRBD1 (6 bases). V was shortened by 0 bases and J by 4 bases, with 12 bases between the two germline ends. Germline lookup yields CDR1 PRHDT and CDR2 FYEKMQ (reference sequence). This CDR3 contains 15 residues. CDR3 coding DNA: TGTGCCAGCAGCTTAGGACAGGGTTCGAGCACTGAAGCTTTCTTT. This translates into CASSLGQGSSTEAFF.

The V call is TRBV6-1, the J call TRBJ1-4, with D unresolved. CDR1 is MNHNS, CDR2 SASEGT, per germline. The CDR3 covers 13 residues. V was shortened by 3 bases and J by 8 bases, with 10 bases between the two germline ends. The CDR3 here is CASSDLNLEKLFF. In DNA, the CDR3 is TGTGCCAGCAGTGACCTAAACCTCGAAAAACTGTTTTTT.

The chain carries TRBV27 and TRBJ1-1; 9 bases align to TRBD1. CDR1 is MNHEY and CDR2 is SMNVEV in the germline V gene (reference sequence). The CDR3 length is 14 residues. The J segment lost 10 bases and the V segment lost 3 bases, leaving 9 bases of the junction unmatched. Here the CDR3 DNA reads TGTGCCAGCAGTTTCAGGGACAGGGAGGGCGGAGCTTTCTTT. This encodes CASSFRDREGGAFF.

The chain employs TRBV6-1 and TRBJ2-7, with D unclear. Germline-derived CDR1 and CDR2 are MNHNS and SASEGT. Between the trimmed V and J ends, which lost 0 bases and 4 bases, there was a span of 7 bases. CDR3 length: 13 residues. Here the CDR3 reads CASSEARYYEQYV. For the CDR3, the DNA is TGTGCCAGCAGTGAAGCGAGGTATTACGAGCAGTACGTC.

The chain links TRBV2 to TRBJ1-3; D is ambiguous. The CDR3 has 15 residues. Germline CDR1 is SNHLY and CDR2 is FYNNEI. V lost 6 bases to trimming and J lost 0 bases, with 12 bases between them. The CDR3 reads CASRSRVLSGNTIYF. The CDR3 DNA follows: TGTGCCAGCAGGAGCCGGGTCCTCTCTGGAAACACCATATATTTT.

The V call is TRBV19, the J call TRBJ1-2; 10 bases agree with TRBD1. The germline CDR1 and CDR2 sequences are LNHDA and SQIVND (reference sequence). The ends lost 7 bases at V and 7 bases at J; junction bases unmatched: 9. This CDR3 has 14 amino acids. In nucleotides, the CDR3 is TGTGCCAGTACCGCGGACAGGGGGTTTGTTGGCTACACCTTC. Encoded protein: CASTADRGFVGYTF. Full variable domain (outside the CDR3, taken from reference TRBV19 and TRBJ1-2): DGGITQSPKYLFRKEGQNVTLSCEQNLNHDAMYWYRQDPGQGLRLIYYSQIVNDFQKGDIAEGYSVSREKKESFPLTVTSAQKNPTAFYLCASTADRGFVGYTFGSGTRLTVV.

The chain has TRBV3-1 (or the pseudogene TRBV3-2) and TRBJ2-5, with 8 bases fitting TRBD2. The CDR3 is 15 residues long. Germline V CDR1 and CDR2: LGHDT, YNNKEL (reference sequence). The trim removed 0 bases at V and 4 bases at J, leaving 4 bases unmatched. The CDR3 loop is CASSQDSGGAETQYF. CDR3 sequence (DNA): TGTGCCAGCAGCCAAGATTCGGGAGGGGCAGAGACCCAGTACTTC.

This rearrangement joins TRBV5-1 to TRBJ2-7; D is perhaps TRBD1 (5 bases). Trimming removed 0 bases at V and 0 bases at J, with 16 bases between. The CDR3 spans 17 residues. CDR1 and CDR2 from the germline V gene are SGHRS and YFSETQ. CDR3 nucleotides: TGCGCCAGCAGCTTGGAACCTCAAACAGGAATCTCCTACGAGCAGTACTTC. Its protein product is CASSLEPQTGISYEQYF. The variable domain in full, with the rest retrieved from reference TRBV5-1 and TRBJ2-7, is KAGVTQTPRYLIKTRGQQVTLSCSPISGHRSVSWYQQTPGQGLQFLFEYFSETQRNKGNFPGRFSGRQFSNSRSEMNVSTLELGDSALYLCASSLEPQTGISYEQYFGPGTRLTVT.

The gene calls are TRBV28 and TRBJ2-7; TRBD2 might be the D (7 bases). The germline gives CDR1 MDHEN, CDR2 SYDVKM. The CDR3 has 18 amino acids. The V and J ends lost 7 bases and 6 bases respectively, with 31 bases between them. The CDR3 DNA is TGTGCCAGCACACCTCCCGGTTACGGGGGGCTCGCCCTTAGCGAGCAGTACTTC. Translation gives CASTPPGYGGLALSEQYF.

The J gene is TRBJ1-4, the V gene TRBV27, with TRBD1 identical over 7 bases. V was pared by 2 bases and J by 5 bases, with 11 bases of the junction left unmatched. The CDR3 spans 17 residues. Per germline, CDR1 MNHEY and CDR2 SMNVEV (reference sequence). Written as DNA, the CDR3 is TGTGCCAGCAGTTTACGACAGGGCTACGTCCAAAATGAAAAACTGTTTTTT. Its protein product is CASSLRQGYVQNEKLFF.

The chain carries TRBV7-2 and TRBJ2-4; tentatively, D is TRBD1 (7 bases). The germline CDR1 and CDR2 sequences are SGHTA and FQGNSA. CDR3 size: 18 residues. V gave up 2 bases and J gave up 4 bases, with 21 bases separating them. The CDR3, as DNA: TGTGCCAGCAGCTTACGCCAGGGGGGATTTACTGGGAAAAACATTCAGTACTTC. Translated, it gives CASSLRQGGFTGKNIQYF.

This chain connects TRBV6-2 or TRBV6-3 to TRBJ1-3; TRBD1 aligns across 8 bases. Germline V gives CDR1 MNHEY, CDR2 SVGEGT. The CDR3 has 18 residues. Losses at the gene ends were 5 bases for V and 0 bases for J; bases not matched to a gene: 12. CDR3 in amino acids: CASSRTRQGQSSGNTIYF. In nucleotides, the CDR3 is TGTGCCAGCAGTCGCACAAGACAGGGGCAAAGCTCTGGAAACACCATATATTTT.

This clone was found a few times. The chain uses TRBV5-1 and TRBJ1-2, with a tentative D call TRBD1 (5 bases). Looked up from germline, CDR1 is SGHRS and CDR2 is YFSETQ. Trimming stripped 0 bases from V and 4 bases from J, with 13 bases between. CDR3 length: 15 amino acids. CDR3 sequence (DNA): TGCGCCAGCAGCTTGGAGGGGCCCCCGAGCTATGGCTACACCTTC. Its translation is CASSLEGPPSYGYTF.

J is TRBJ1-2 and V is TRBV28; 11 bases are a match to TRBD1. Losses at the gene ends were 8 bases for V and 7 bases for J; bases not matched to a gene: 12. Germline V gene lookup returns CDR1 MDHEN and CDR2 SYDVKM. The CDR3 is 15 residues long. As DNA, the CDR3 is TGTGCCAGCCGAGGACAGGGGGCGCCCGGAGGTGGCTACACCTTC. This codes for CASRGQGAPGGGYTF.

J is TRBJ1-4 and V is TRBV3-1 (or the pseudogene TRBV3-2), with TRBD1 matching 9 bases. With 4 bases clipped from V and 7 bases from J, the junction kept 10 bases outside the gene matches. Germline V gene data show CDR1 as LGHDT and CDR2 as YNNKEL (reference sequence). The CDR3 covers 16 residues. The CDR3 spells CASSPRYRGQGEKLFF. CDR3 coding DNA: TGTGCCAGCAGCCCGAGATACAGGGGGCAAGGTGAAAAACTGTTTTTT.

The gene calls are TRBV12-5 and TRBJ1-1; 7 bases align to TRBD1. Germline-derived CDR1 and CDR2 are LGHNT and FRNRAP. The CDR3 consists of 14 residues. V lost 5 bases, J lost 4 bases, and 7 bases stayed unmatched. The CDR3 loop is CASGGAAGGTEAFF. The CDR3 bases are TGTGCTAGTGGTGGTGCAGCAGGGGGCACTGAAGCTTTCTTT.

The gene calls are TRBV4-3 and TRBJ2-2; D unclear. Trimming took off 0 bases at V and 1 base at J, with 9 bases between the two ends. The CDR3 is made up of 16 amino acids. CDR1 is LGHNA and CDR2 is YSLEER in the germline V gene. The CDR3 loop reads CASSQDWAGNTGELFF. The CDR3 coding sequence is TGCGCCAGCAGCCAAGATTGGGCAGGGAACACCGGGGAGCTGTTTTTT.

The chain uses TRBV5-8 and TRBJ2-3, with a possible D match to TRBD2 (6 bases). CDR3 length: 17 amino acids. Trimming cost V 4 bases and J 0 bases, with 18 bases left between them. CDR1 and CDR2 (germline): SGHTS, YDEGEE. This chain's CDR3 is CASSPGWGDVSTDTQYF. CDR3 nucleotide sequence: TGTGCCAGCAGCCCTGGGTGGGGGGACGTGAGCACAGATACGCAGTATTTT.

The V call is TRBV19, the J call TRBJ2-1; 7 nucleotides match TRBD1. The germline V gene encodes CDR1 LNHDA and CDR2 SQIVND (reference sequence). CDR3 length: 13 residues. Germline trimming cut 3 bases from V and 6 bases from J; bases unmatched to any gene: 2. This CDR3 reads CASSMTGSNEQFF. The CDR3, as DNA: TGTGCCAGTAGTATGACAGGGAGCAATGAGCAGTTCTTC.

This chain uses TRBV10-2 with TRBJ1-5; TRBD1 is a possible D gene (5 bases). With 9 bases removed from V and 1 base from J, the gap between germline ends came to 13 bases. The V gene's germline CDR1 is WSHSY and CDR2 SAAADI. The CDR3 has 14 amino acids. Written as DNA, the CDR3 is TGCGCCAGTCGGGGGACCGGGAGCAATCAGCCCCAGCATTTT. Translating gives CASRGTGSNQPQHF.

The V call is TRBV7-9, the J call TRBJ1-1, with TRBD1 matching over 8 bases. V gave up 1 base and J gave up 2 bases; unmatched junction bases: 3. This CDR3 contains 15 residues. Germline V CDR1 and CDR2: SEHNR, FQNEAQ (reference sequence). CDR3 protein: CASSLDTGGNTEAFF. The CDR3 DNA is TGTGCCAGCAGCTTAGATACAGGGGGAAACACTGAAGCTTTCTTT.

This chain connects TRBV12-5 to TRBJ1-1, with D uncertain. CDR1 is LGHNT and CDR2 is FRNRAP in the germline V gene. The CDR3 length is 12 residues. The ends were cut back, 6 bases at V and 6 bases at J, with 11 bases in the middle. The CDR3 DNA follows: TGTGCTAGTGGGCAGATCCCCGCTGAAGCTTTCTTT. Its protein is CASGQIPAEAFF.

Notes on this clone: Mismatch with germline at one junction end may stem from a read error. CDR3 protein: CASSLGTGGKQPQHF. The CDR3 nucleotides read TGTGCCAGCAGCCTCGGGACAGGGGGCAAGCAGCCCCAGCATTTT. The V and J genes are TRBV11-3 and TRBJ1-5, with 12 bases aligning to TRBD1. This CDR3 has 15 residues. Germline CDR1 SGHNT, CDR2 YENEEA.

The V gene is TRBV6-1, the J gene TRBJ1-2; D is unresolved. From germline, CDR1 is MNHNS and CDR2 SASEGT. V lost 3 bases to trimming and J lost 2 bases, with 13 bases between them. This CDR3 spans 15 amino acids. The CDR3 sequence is CASSDVGVPNYGYTF. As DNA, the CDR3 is TGTGCCAGCAGTGACGTCGGGGTTCCGAACTATGGCTACACCTTC.

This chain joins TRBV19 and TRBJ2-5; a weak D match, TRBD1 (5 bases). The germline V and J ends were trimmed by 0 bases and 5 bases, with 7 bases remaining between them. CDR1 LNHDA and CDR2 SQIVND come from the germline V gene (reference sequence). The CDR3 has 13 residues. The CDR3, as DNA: TGTGCCAGTAGTATAGAAAGGGGTGAGACCCAGTACTTC. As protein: CASSIERGETQYF.